This TCR beta chain was recorded in a study of cytomegalovirus exposure and HLA in healthy donors. Findings and caveats of the study: Later analysis identified several of the most significant clusters that appeared linked to common viral pathogens. Researchers reported from a later analysis that most CMV-associated TCR beta chains appeared HLA-restricted. There were some V segments, including TRBV6-2 and TRBV6-3, excluded as indistinguishable. The productive fraction for most TCR beta V segments was about 87% or about 30% in an earlier analysis.

This CDR3 region has 15 residues. Per the germline V gene, CDR1 is SGHRS and CDR2 is YFSETQ. V gave up 2 bases and J gave up 5 bases; unmatched junction bases: 3. As to this clone: What it binds is unknown.

The PCR was carried out with 60 Vbeta primers and 13 Jbeta primers. TCRdb's copy holds only in-frame clones and misses some; the assay was immunoSEQ multiplex PCR. The sample lists more than 130,000 clones, 80% seen once, with 5.1% in the top ten. The rearrangement joins TRBV5-1 to TRBJ1-5; 11 nucleotides match TRBD1. Material: PBMCs. The TCR sequence derives from a male donor in good health and CMV-seronegative. CDR3 protein: CASSFGTGGDQPQHF. CDR3 bases: TGCGCCAGCAGCTTTGGGACAGGGGGTGATCAGCCCCAGCATTTT.